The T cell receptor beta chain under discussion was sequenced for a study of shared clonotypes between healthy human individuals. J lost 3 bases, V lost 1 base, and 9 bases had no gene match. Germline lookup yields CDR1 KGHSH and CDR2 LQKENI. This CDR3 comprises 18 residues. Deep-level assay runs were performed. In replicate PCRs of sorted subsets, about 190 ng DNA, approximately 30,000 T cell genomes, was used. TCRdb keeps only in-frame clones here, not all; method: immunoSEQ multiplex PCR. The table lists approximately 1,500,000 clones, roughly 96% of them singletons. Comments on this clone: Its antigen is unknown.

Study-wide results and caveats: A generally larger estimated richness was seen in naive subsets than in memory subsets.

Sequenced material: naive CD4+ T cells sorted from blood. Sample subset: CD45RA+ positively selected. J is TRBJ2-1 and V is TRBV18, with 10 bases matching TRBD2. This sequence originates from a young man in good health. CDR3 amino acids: CASSPREASGRYYNEQFF. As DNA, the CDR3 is TGTGCCAGCTCACCACGCGAAGCTAGCGGGAGATACTACAATGAGCAGTTCTTC.